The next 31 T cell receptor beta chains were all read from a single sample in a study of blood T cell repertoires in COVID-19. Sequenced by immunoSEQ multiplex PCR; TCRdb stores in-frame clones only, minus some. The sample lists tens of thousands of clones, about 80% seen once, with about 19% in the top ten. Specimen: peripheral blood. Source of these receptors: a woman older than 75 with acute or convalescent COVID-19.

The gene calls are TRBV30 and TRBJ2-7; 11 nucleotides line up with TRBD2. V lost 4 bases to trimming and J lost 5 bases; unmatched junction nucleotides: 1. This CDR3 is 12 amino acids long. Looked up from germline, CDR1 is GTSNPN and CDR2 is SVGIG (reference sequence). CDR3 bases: TGTGCCTGGAATAGCGGGGGGGACGAGCAGTACTTC. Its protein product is CAWNSGGDEQYF.

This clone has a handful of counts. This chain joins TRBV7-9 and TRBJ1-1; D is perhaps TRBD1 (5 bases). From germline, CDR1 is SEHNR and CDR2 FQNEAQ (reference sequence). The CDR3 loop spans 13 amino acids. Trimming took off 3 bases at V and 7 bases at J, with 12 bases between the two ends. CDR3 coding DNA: TGTGCCAGCAGCTTGGCTAGGGGAGGTGAAGCTTTCTTT. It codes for CASSLARGGEAFF.

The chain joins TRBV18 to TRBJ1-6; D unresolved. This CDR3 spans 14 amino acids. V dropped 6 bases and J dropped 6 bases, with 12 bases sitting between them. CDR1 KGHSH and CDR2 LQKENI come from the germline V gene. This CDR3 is CASSPTVANSPLHF. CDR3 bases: TGTGCCAGCTCCCCAACCGTGGCTAATTCACCCCTCCACTTT.

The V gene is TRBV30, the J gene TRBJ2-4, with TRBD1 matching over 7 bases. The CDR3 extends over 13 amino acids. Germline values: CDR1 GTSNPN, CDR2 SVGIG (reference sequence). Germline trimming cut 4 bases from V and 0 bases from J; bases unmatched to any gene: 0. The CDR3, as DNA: TGTGCCTGGAACAGGGGAGCCAAAAACATTCAGTACTTC. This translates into CAWNRGAKNIQYF.

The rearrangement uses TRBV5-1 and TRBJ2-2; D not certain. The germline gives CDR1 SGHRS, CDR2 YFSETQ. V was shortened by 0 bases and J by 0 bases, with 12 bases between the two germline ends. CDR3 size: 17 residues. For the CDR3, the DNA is TGCGCCAGCAGCTTGGGGAGTCAGATCGCGAACACCGGGGAGCTGTTTTTT. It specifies CASSLGSQIANTGELFF.

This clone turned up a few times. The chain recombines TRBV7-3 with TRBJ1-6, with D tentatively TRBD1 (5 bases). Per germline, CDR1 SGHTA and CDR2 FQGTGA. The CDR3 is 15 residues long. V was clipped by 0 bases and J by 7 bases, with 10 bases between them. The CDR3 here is CASSLTGARNSPLHF. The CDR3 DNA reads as TGTGCCAGCAGCTTAACAGGGGCGAGGAATTCACCCCTCCACTTT.

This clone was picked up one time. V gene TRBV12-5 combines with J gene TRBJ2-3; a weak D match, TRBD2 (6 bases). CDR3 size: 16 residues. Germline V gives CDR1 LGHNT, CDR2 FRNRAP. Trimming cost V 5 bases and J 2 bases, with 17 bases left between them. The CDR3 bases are TGTGCTAGTGGTCCCCTGGAGGGGCGCGTCACAGATACGCAGTATTTT. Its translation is CASGPLEGRVTDTQYF.

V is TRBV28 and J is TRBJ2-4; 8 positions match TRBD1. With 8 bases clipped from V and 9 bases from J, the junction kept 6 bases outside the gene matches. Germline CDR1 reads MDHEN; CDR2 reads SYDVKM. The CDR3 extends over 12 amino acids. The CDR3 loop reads CASGGQGSIQYF. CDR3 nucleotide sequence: TGTGCCAGCGGAGGACAGGGAAGCATTCAGTACTTC.

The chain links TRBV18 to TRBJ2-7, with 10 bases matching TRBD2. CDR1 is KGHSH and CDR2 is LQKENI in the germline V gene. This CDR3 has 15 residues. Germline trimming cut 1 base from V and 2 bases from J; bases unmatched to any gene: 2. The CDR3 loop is CASSPRLAGTYEQYF. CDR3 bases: TGTGCCAGCTCACCACGACTAGCGGGCACCTACGAGCAGTACTTC.

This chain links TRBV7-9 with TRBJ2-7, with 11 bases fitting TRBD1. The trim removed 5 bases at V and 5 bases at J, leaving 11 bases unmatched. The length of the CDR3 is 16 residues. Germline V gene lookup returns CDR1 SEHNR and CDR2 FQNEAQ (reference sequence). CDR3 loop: CASSGGTGGLGDEQYF. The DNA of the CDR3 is TGTGCCAGCAGCGGAGGGACAGGGGGGTTGGGGGACGAGCAGTACTTC. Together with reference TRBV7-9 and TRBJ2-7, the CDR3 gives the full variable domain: DTGVSQNPRHKITKRGQNVTFRCDPISEHNRLYWYRQTLGQGPEFLTYFQNEAQLEKSRLLSDRFSAERPKGSFSTLEIQRTEQGDSAMYLCASSGGTGGLGDEQYFGPGTRLTVT.

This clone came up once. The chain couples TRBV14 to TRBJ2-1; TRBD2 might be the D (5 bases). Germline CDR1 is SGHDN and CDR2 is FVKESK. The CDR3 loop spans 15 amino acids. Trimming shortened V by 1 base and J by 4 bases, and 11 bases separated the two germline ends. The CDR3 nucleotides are TGTGCCAGCAGCCAAGTGGGCGGGCGGTACAATGAGCAGTTCTTC. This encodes CASSQVGGRYNEQFF. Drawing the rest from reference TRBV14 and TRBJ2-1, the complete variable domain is EAGVTQFPSHSVIEKGQTVTLRCDPISGHDNLYWYRRVMGKEIKFLLHFVKESKQDESGMPNNRFLAERTGGTYSTLKVQPAELEDSGVYFCASSQVGGRYNEQFFGPGTRLTVL.

In DNA, the CDR3 is TGTGCCAGCAGCTTAGGGGGCCGGGGTGGAAACACCATATATTTT. Protein product: CASSLGGRGGNTIYF. The chain carries TRBV5-4 and TRBJ1-3; TRBD1 matches at 7 bases. Trimming took 2 bases from V and 3 from J; bases not matched to a gene: 5. This CDR3 contains 15 residues. Looked up from germline, CDR1 is SGHNT and CDR2 is YYREEE (reference sequence).

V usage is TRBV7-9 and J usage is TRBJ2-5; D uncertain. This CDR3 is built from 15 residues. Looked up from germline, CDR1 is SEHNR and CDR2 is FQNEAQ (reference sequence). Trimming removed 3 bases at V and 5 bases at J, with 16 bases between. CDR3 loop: CASSFPIATRETQYF. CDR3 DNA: TGTGCCAGCAGCTTCCCGATAGCTACCCGGGAGACCCAGTACTTC.

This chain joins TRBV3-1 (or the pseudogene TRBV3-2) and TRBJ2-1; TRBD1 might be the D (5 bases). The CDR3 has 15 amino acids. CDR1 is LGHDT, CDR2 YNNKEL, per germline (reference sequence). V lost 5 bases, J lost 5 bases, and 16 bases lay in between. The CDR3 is CASSTDTYVHNEQFF. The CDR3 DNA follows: TGTGCCAGCAGCACGGACACCTACGTCCACAATGAGCAGTTCTTC.

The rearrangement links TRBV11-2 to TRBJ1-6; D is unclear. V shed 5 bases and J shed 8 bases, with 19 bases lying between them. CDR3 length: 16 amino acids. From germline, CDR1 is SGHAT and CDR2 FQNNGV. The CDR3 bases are TGTGCCAGCAGCACCCCCCCGAGGGCCGTTTATTCACCCCTCCACTTT. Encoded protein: CASSTPPRAVYSPLHF.

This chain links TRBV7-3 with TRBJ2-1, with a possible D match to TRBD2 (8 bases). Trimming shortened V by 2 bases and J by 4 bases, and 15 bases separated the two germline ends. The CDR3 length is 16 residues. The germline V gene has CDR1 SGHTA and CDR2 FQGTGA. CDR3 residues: CASSLEGASGYNEQFF. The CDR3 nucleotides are TGTGCCAGCAGCTTAGAGGGGGCTAGCGGGTACAATGAGCAGTTCTTC.

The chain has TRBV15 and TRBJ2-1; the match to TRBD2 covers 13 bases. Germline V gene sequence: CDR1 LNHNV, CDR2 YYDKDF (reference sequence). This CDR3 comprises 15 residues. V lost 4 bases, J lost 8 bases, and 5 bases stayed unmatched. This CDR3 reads CATSTGLAGVDEQFF. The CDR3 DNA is TGTGCCACCAGCACTGGACTAGCGGGAGTAGATGAGCAGTTCTTC. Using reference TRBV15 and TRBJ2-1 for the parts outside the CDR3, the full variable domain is DAMVIQNPRYQVTQFGKPVTLSCSQTLNHNVMYWYQQKSSQAPKLLFHYYDKDFNNEADTPDNFQSRRPNTSFCFLDIRSPGLGDTAMYLCATSTGLAGVDEQFFGPGTRLTVL.

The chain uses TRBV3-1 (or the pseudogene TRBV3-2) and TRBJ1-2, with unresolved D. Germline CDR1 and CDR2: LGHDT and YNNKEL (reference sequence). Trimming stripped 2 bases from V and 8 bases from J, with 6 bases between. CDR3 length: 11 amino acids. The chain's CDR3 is CASSQMSGYTF. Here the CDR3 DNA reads TGTGCCAGCAGCCAAATGTCAGGCTACACCTTC.

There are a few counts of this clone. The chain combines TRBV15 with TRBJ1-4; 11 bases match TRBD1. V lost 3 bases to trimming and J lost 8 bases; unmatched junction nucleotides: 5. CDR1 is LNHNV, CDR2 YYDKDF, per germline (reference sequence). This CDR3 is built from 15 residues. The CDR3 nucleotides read TGTGCCACCAGCAGGGACAGGGGGCCGCGGGAAAAACTGTTTTTT. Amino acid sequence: CATSRDRGPREKLFF.

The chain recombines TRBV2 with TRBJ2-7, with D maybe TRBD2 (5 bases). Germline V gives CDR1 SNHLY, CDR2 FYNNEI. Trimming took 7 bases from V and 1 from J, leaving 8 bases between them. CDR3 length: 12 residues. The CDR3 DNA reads TGTGCCAGCACCTGGGAGTCCTACGAGCAGTACTTC. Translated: CASTWESYEQYF.

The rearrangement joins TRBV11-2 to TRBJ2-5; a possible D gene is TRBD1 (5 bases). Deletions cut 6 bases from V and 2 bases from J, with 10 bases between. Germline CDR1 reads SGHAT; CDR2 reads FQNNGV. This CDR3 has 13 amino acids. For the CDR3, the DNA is TGTGCCAGCAGTCCAGGGTCACAAGAGACCCAGTACTTC. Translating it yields CASSPGSQETQYF.

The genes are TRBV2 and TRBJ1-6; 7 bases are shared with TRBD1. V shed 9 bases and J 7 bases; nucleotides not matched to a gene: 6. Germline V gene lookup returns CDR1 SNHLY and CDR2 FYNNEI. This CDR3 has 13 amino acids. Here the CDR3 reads CASRTGLNSPLHF. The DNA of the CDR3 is TGTGCCAGTCGGACAGGACTAAATTCACCCCTCCACTTT.

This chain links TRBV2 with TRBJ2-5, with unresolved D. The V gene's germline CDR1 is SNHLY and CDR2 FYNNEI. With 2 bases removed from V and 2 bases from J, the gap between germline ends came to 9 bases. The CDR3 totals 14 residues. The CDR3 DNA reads TGTGCCAGCAGTGAACTGACAAGACAAGAGACCCAGTACTTC. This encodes CASSELTRQETQYF.

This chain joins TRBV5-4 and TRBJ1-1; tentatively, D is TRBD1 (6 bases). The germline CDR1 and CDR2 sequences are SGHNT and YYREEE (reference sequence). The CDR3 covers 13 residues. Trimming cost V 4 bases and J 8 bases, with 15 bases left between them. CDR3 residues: CASSPQGGSEAFF. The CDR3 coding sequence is TGTGCCAGCAGCCCACAGGGTGGTTCAGAAGCTTTCTTT.

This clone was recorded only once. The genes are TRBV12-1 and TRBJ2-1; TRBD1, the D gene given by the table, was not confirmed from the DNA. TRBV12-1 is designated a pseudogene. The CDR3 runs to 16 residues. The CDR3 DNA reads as TGTGCCAGCAGCTCACGAAAGGACAGGGAAAACAATGAGCAGTTCTTC. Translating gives CASSSRKDRENNEQFF.

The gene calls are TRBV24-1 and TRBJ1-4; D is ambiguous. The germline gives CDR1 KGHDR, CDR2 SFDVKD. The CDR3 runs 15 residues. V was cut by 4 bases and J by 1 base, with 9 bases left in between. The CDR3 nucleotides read TGTGCCACCAGTGACTATAGACAAACTAATGAAAAACTGTTTTTT. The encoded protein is CATSDYRQTNEKLFF.

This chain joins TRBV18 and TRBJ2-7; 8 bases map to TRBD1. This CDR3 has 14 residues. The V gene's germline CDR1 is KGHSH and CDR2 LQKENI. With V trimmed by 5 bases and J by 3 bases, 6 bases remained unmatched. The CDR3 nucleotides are TGTGCCAGCTCATCCGGGACAGGAGACTACGAGCAGTACTTC. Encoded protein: CASSSGTGDYEQYF.

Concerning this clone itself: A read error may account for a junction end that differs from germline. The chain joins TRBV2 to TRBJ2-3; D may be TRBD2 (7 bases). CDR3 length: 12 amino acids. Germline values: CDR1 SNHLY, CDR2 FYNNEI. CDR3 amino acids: CLAGASTDTQYF. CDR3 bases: TGCTTGGCGGGGGCTAGCACAGATACGCAGTATTTT.

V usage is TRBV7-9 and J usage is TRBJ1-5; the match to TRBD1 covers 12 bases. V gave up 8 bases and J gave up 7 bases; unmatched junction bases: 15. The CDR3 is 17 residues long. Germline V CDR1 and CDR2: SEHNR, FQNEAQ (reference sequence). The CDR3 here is CASSKSGTGGSKQPQHF. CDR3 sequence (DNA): TGTGCCAGCTCCAAATCCGGGACAGGGGGCTCAAAGCAGCCCCAGCATTTT.

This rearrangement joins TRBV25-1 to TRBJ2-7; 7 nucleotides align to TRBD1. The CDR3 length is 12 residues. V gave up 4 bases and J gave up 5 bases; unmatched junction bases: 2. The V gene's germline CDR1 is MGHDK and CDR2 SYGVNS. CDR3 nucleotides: TGTGCCAGCAGTGGACAGGGAAACGAGCAGTACTTC. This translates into CASSGQGNEQYF.

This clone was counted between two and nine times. CDR3 sequence reads: CASSPGGSYEQYF. The CDR3 region has the DNA TGTGCCAGCAGCCCAGGGGGCAGCTACGAGCAGTACTTC. The chain employs TRBV5-6 and TRBJ2-7, with TRBD1 matching over 8 bases. Germline CDR1 SGHDT, CDR2 YYEEEE. The CDR3 has 13 residues. Trimming removed 4 bases from V and 3 bases from J; junction bases left unmatched: 3.